This T cell receptor (beta chain) was documented in a study of T cell responses to AZD1222 COVID-19 vaccine. The wider study: Doses given second, at about 4 or about 12 weeks, were pooled.

From germline, CDR1 is MNHEY and CDR2 SMNVEV (reference sequence). Deletions cut 3 bases from V and 2 bases from J, with 8 bases between. CDR3 length: 13 amino acids. Comments on this clone: The antigen is undetermined.

Only in-frame clones appear in the TCRdb table, and some are missing; sequencing was by immunoSEQ multiplex PCR. The data show 77,000 or so clones, approximately 90% seen once. General study results and limits: Repertoires in all cases were sampled only once the peak T cell response had passed. Clonal diversity may have been underestimated, and the donors were mostly white British, with more females than males. Nearly half of unique spike-specific TCRs reportedly avoided B.1.351 and B.1.1.7 mutated regions.

This receptor was identified in an adult in good health. The rearrangement joins TRBV27 to TRBJ2-7, with D unclear. This specimen was peripheral blood, taken on day 0 of AZD1222 vaccination. CDR3 protein: CASSFKRAYEQYF. CDR3 sequence (DNA): TGTGCCAGCAGTTTTAAAAGGGCCTACGAGCAGTACTTC.